The TCR beta chain described here comes from a study of CD4 T cells in relation to SARS-CoV-2 and coronaviruses. Across the study: After 10 to 11 days of antigen culture, PBMC TCR beta CDR3s were sequenced. Negative control cultures got HIV-1 Nef peptides or no peptide. Shared crossreactive spike epitopes were mapped to their HLA restriction.

The V gene's germline CDR1 is MNHNS and CDR2 SASEGT. This CDR3 is built from 15 residues. The V gene end was trimmed by 5 bases and the J gene end by 7 bases; junction bases not matched to a gene: 10. Profiled with immunoSEQ multiplex PCR; TCRdb holds only in-frame clones, not every one. The table shows about 20,000 clones, with approximately 75% occurring only once. Points from the study as a whole: SARS-CoV-2-driven expansion was significantly weaker in crossreactive than monoreactive clones.

Concerning this clone itself: Its antigen is unknown.

CD4+ T cells from unexposed donors were obtained before the COVID-19 pandemic (2011-2018). CD4+ T cells were isolated from the cells after nine to eleven days of culture. This TCR derives from a human donor in good health. The genes are TRBV6-1 and TRBJ2-2, with 7 bases lining up with TRBD1. The sequenced sample consisted of CD4+ T cells from PBMCs, cultured in vitro. The CDR3 nucleotides read TGTGCCAGCAGTTTACCGACAGGGCAGGACGGGGAGCTGTTTTTT. Protein: CASSLPTGQDGELFF.